This T cell receptor (beta chain) was sequenced during a study of Graves' ophthalmopathy and Graves' hyperthyroidism. Study as a whole: Prior to any treatment, peripheral blood was collected at the time of initial diagnosis.

Germline V gene lookup returns CDR1 SEHNR and CDR2 FQNEAQ (reference sequence). The CDR3 is made up of 13 amino acids. Trimming removed 5 bases from V and 10 bases from J, with 12 bases in between. Amplification from RNA transcripts yielded the TCR beta CDR3 regions. In the first round, RT-PCR was carried out with HTBI primers, and a multiplex PCR formed the second round. One entry per CDR3 protein results from TCRdb running MiXCR on the multiplex PCR reads. Of 650,000 to 900,000 distinct CDR3 sequences listed, around 40% are singletons. The PBMCs originated from over 9 ml of fresh peripheral blood. This chain joins TRBV7-9 and TRBJ1-6; D remains ambiguous. The origin of this receptor is an adult man with Graves' ophthalmopathy. Sequencing was carried out using peripheral blood. Here the CDR3 reads CASSSPGHSPLHF. The CDR3 nucleotides are TGTGCCAGCAGCAGTCCCGGGCACTCACCCCTCCACTTT.